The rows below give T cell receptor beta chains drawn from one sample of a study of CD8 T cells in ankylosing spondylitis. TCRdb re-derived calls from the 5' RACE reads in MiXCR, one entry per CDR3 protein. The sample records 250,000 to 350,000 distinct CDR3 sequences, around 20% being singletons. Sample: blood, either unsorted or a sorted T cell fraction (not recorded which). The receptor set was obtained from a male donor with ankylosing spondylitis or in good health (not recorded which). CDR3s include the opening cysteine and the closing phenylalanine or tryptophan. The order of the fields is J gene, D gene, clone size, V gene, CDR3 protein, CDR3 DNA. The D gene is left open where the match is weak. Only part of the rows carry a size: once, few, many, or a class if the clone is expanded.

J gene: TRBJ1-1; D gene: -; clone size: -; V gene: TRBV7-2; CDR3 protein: CASSYDSTNTEAFF; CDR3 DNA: TGTGCCAGCAGCTACGACAGTACGAACACTGAAGCTTTCTTT
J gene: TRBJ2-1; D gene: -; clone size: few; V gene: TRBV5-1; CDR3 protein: CASSLGLADHSYNEQFF; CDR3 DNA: TGCGCCAGCAGCTTGGGGCTGGCAGATCACTCCTACAATGAGCAGTTCTTC
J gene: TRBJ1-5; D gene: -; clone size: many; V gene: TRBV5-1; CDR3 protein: CASSFAGNDNQPQHF; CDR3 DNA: TGCGCCAGCAGCTTCGCGGGGAATGACAATCAGCCCCAGCATTTT
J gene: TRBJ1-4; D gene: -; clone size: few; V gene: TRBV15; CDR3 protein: CATSRDGGKGNEKLFF; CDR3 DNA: TGTGCCACCAGCAGAGATGGTGGGAAGGGCAATGAAAAACTGTTTTTT
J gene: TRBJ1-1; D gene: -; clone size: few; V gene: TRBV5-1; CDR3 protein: CASSYDMNTEAFF; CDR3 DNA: TGCGCCAGCAGCTATGACATGAACACTGAAGCTTTCTTT
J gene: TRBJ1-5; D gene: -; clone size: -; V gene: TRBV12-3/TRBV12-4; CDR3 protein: CASSQFAQERKPQHF; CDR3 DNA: TGTGCCAGCTCCCAGTTTGCACAGGAGCGAAAGCCCCAGCATTTT
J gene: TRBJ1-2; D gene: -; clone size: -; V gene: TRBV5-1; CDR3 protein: CASSLVLGDGYTF; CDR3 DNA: TGCGCCAGCAGCTTGGTTTTGGGCGACGGCTACACCTTC
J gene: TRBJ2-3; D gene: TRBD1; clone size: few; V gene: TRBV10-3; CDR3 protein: CAISEFGTGGADTQYF; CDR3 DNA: TGTGCCATCAGTGAGTTTGGGACAGGGGGCGCAGATACGCAGTATTTT
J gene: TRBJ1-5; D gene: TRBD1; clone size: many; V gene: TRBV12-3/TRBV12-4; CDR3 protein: CASSSTGGNQPQHF; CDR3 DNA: TGTGCCAGCAGTTCAACAGGGGGGAATCAGCCCCAGCATTTT
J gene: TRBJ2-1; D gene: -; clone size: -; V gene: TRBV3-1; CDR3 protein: CASSQGWASNEQFF; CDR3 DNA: TGTGCCAGCAGCCAAGGGTGGGCCTCAAATGAGCAGTTCTTC
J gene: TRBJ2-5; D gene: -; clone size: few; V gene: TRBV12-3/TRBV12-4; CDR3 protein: CASSLPSGAGETQYF; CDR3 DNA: TGTGCCAGCAGTTTGCCCTCGGGGGCTGGGGAGACCCAGTACTTC
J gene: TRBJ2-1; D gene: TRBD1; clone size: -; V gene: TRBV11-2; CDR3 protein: CASRDRVHEQFF; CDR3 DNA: TGTGCCAGCAGGGACAGGGTCCATGAGCAGTTCTTC
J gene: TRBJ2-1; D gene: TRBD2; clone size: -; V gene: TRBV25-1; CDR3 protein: CASHGAGGTLLFF; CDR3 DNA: TGTGCCTCGCATGGGGCGGGAGGTACACTTCTGTTCTTC
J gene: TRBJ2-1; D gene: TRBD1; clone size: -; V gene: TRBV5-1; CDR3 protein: CASSLGTGYANEQFF; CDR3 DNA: TGCGCCAGCAGCTTGGGGACAGGGTATGCGAATGAGCAGTTCTTC
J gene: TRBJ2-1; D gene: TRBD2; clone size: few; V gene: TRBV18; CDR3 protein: CASSPLSGLANNEQFF; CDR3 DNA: TGTGCCAGCTCACCACTTAGCGGACTAGCTAACAATGAGCAGTTCTTC
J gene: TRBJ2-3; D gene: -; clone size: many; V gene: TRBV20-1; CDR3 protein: CSAREGATDTQYF; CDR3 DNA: TGCAGTGCTAGAGAGGGGGCTACAGATACGCAGTATTTT
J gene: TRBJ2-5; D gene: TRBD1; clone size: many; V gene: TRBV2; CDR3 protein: CASEQGQETQYF; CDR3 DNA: TGTGCCAGCGAACAGGGGCAAGAGACCCAGTACTTC
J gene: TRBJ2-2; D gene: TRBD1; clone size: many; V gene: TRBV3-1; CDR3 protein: CASRDRETTGELFF; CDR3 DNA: TGTGCCAGCAGGGACAGGGAGACGACCGGGGAGCTGTTTTTT
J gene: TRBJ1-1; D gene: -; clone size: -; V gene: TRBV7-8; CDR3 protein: CASSLAGGLGDTEAFF; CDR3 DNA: TGTGCCAGCAGCTTAGCGGGTGGATTAGGGGATACTGAAGCTTTCTTT
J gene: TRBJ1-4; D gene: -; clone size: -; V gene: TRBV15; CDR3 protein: CATSRDNRAQEKLFF; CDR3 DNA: TGTGCCACCAGCAGAGATAACAGGGCTCAGGAAAAACTGTTTTTT
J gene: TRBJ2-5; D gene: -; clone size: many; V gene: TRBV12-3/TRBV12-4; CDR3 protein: CASSPTGQETQYF; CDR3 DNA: TGTGCCAGCAGCCCAACGGGACAAGAGACCCAGTACTTC
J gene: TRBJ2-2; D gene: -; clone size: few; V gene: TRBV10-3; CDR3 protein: CAISESNRPNTGELFF; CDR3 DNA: TGTGCCATCAGTGAGTCGAACAGACCGAACACCGGGGAGCTGTTTTTT
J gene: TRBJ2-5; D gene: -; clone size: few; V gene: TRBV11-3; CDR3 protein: CASSQELVAQETQYF; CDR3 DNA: TGTGCCAGCAGCCAAGAGCTGGTAGCCCAAGAGACCCAGTACTTC
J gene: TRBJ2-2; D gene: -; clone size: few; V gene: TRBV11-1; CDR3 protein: CASSLAASTNTGELFF; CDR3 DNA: TGTGCCAGCAGCTTAGCGGCCAGTACGAACACCGGGGAGCTGTTTTTT
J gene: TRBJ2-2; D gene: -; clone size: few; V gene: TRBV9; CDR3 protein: CASRVGAAPTGELFF; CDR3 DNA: TGTGCCAGCAGGGTCGGGGCCGCCCCCACCGGGGAGCTGTTTTTT
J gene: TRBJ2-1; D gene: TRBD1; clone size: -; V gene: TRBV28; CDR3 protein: CASRGTVYNEQFF; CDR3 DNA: TGTGCCAGCAGGGGGACAGTCTACAATGAGCAGTTCTTC
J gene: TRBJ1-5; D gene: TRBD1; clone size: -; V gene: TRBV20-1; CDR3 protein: CSATVGTGSNQPQHF; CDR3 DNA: TGCAGTGCTACGGTCGGGACAGGGAGCAATCAGCCCCAGCATTTT
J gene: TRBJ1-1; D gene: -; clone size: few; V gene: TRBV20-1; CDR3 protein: CSARAGGGNTEAFF; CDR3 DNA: TGCAGTGCTAGAGCGGGGGGAGGGAACACTGAAGCTTTCTTT
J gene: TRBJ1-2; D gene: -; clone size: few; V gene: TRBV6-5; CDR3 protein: CASSRAGYGYTF; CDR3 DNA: TGTGCCAGCAGCCGGGCGGGCTATGGCTACACCTTC
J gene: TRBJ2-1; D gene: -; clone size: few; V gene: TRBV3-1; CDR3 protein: CASSSGPPYEQFF; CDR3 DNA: TGTGCCAGCAGTTCCGGGCCCCCGTACGAGCAGTTCTTC
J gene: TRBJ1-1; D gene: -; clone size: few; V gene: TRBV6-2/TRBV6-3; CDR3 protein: CASTPSWGSTEAFF; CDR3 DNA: TGTGCCAGCACCCCCTCTTGGGGCAGCACTGAAGCTTTCTTT
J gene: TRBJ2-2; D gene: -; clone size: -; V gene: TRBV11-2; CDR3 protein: CASSLDRSTGELFF; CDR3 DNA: TGTGCCAGCAGCTTAGACCGCTCAACCGGGGAGCTGTTTTTT
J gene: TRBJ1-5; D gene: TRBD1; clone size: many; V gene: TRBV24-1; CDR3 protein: CATSDTGEPQPQHF; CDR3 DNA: TGTGCCACCAGTGATACAGGGGAACCTCAGCCCCAGCATTTT
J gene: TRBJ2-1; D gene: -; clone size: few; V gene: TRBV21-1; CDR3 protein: CASSKVLAGGASYNEQFF; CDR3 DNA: TGTGCCAGCAGCAAAGTTCTAGCGGGGGGTGCCTCCTACAATGAGCAGTTCTTC
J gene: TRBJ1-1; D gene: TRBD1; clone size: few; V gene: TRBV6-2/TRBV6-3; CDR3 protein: CASSYWTGSLNTEAFF; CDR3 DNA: TGTGCCAGCAGTTACTGGACAGGGTCCCTGAACACTGAAGCTTTCTTT
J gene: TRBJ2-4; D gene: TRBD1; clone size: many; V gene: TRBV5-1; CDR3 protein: CASSRTGITDIQYF; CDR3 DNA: TGCGCCAGCAGTAGGACAGGAATTACGGACATTCAGTACTTC
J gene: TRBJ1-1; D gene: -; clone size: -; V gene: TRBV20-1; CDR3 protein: CSAGFGDMNTEAFF; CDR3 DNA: TGCAGTGCTGGGTTCGGGGACATGAACACTGAAGCTTTCTTT
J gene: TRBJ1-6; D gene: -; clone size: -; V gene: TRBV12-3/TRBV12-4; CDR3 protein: CASRQAGLNNSPLHF; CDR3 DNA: TGTGCCAGCAGGCAAGCCGGGCTCAATAATTCACCCCTCCACTTT
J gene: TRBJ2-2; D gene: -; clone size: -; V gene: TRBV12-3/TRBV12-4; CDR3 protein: CASTLAQIGRNTGELFF; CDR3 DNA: TGTGCCAGCACGCTAGCGCAGATCGGTAGGAACACCGGGGAGCTGTTTTTT
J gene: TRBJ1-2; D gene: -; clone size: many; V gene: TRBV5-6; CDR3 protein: CASSTNRVTNYGYTF; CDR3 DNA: TGTGCCAGCAGCACGAACAGGGTTACTAACTATGGCTACACCTTC
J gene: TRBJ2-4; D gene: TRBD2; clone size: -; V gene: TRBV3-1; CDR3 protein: CASSPRIAGAKNIQYF; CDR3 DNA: TGTGCCAGCAGCCCCCGGATAGCGGGAGCCAAAAACATTCAGTACTTC
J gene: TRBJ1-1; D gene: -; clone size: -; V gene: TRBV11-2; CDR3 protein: CASRLQINTEAFF; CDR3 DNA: TGTGCCAGCAGATTGCAGATAAACACTGAAGCTTTCTTT
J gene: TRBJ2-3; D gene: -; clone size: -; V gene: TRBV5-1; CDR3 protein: CASSLAGGWTDTQYF; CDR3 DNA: TGCGCCAGCAGCTTGGCAGGGGGGTGGACAGATACGCAGTATTTT
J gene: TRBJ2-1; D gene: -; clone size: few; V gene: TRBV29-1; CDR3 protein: CSARTGGISSYNEQFF; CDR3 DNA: TGCAGCGCCCGGACGGGGGGCATAAGCTCCTACAATGAGCAGTTCTTC
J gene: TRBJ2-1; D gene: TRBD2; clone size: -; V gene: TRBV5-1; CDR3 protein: CASSDGLAGGLFDEQFF; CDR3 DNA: TGCGCCAGCAGCGACGGACTAGCGGGGGGGCTTTTCGATGAGCAGTTCTTC
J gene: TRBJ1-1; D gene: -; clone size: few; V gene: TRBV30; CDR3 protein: CAWSPDRNTEAFF; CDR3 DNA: TGTGCCTGGAGCCCTGACCGGAACACTGAAGCTTTCTTT
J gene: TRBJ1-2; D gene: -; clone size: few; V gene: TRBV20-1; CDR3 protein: CSARGENYGYTF; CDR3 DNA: TGCAGTGCTAGGGGGGAGAACTATGGCTACACCTTC
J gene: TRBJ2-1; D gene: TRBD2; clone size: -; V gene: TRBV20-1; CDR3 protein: CGASGGGYNEQFF; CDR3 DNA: TGCGGTGCTAGTGGCGGGGGCTACAATGAGCAGTTCTTC
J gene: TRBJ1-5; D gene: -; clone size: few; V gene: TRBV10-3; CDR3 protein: CAISEQGSNQPQHF; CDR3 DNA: TGTGCCATCAGTGAGCAGGGCAGCAATCAGCCCCAGCATTTT
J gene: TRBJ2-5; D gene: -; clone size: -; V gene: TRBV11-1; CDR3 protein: CASSVAPISQETQYF; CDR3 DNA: TGTGCCAGCAGCGTTGCACCTATTTCCCAAGAGACCCAGTACTTC
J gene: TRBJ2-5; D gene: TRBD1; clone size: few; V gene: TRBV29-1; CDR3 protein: CSVEERGTGGLQETQYF; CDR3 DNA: TGCAGCGTTGAAGAACGAGGGACAGGGGGCCTCCAAGAGACCCAGTACTTC
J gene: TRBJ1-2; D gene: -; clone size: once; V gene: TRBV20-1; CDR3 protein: CSARVTGTAYGYTF; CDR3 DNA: TGCAGTGCTAGAGTAACCGGGACGGCCTATGGCTACACCTTC
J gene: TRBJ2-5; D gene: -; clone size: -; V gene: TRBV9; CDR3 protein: CASSVGGLETQYF; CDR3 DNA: TGTGCCAGCAGCGTAGGGGGCCTGGAGACCCAGTACTTC
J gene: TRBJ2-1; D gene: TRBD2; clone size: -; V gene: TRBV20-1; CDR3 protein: CSARDTSGSADEQFF; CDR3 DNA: TGCAGTGCTAGAGACACTAGCGGGAGCGCCGATGAGCAGTTCTTC
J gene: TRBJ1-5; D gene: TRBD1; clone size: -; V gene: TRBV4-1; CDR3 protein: CASSQDGTGLNQPQHF; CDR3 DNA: TGCGCCAGCAGCCAAGACGGGACAGGACTGAATCAGCCCCAGCATTTT